These T cell receptor beta chains were read from a single sample in a study of response to subunit inactivated influenza vaccine. TCRdb passed the RT-PCR reads through MiXCR, listing each CDR3 protein once. The repertoire includes 400,000 to 650,000 distinct CDR3 sequences, less than 7.5% of them detected once, and over 10% sits in the top ten. The sequenced sample was PBMCs from blood, obtained around 25 months after vaccination. The receptor set was obtained from a man between 50 and 69 years old who received an inactivated influenza vaccine. Each CDR3 is given with its conserved first and last residue. Fields, in order: CDR3 length, J gene, clone size, V gene, D gene, CDR3 DNA, CDR3 protein. A D gene is named only where the DNA matches it firmly. Size is stated for part of the rows, as once, few or many counts, or as a class when the clone is expanded.

>15|TRBJ1-1|many|TRBV6-5|.
TGTGCCAGCAGTTACTCAATAGGGGGGAACACTGAAGCTTTCTTT
CASSYSIGGNTEAFF
>13|TRBJ2-2|many|TRBV29-1|.
TGCAGCGTTGTTACAGCCAACACCGGGGAGCTGTTTTTT
CSVVTANTGELFF
>16|TRBJ2-5|.|TRBV28|.
TGTGCCAGCAGTTTACCCAATGGGGGACGAGGAGAGACCCAGTACTTC
CASSLPNGGRGETQYF
>15|TRBJ2-1|.|TRBV20-1|TRBD2
TGCAGTGCCCGTTCGGGGACTAGCGGGAACAATGAGCAGTTCTTC
CSARSGTSGNNEQFF
>15|TRBJ2-6|few|TRBV15|.
TGTGCCACCAGCAGGAAATTACCTGGGGCCAACGTCCTGACTTTC
CATSRKLPGANVLTF
>13|TRBJ1-1|.|TRBV28|.
TGTGCCAGCAGTTTTGTACAGAACACTGAAGCTTTCTTT
CASSFVQNTEAFF
>13|TRBJ2-4|many|TRBV27|.
TGTGCCAGCAGTTTAAGTGGGAGGAACATTCAGTACTTC
CASSLSGRNIQYF
>17|TRBJ1-5|.|TRBV30|TRBD1
TGTGCCTGGAGTGTACGAGGGGTCAGGGGGCTTCATCAGCCCCAGCATTTT
CAWSVRGVRGLHQPQHF
>12|TRBJ1-5|many|TRBV20-1|.
TGCAGTGCTAGTCGGGTGGATCAGCCCCAGCATTTT
CSASRVDQPQHF
>14|TRBJ1-2|few|TRBV10-2|TRBD1
TGCGCCAGCAGGCCGACAGGGGCGCAGGACGGCTACACCTTC
CASRPTGAQDGYTF
>13|TRBJ1-2|many|TRBV5-1|TRBD1
TGTGCCAGCAGTTTAGGACAGGGGAAAGGCTACACCTTC
CASSLGQGKGYTF
>14|TRBJ2-3|.|TRBV4-2|.
TGTGCCAGCAGCCAGGGGGGTGACTTAGATACGCAGTATTTT
CASSQGGDLDTQYF
>13|TRBJ2-1|few|TRBV20-1|TRBD2
TGCAGTGCTAGGGGACTAGCGGGACATGAGCAGTTCTTC
CSARGLAGHEQFF
>13|TRBJ1-1|few|TRBV12-3/TRBV12-4|.
TGTGCCAGCAGGTCGACCGCGAACACTGAAGCTTTCTTT
CASRSTANTEAFF
>15|TRBJ1-4|many|TRBV30|.
TGTGCCTGGACACCCGGGATGGGGTGGAATGAAAAACTGTTTTTT
CAWTPGMGWNEKLFF
>17|TRBJ2-6|few|TRBV28|.
TGTGCCAGCAGTTTGTGGCAGGCAAGCTCTGGGGCCAACGTCCTGACTTTC
CASSLWQASSGANVLTF
>15|TRBJ2-2|few|TRBV3-1|TRBD2
TGTGCCAGCAGCTATAGCGGGAGGGCCACCGGGGAGCTGTTTTTT
CASSYSGRATGELFF
>14|TRBJ1-1|.|TRBV4-2|.
TGTGCCAGCAGCCACCAGAGTAGCGACAGTGAAGCTTTCTTT
CASSHQSSDSEAFF
>14|TRBJ1-2|.|TRBV7-2|.
TGTGCCAGCAGCTTACGCCGGGGAGGCTATGGCTACACCTTC
CASSLRRGGYGYTF
>14|TRBJ2-2|.|TRBV20-1|.
TGCAGTGCTAGTCAGGGCTGGAACACCGGGGAGCTGTTTTTT
CSASQGWNTGELFF
>14|TRBJ2-1|many|TRBV5-1|TRBD2
TGCGCCAGCAGCTTGTCGGGAGGCCAGGGTGAGCAGTTCTTC
CASSLSGGQGEQFF
>15|TRBJ2-1|few|TRBV27|.
TGTGCCAGCAGTTTAGGGTTGCAACGCTACAATGAGCAGTTCTTC
CASSLGLQRYNEQFF
>16|TRBJ2-3|few|TRBV14|TRBD1
TGTGCCAGCAGCCCGGGACAGGGGGCCGACACAGATACGCAGTATTTT
CASSPGQGADTDTQYF
>15|TRBJ2-5|.|TRBV6-5|TRBD2
TGTGCCAGCAGGTTACTCGGGGGGTTCCCTGGGACCCAGTACTTC
CASRLLGGFPGTQYF
>15|TRBJ2-7|few|TRBV27|TRBD2
TGTGCCAGCAGTTTGGGCACCCGACTAGCCGACGAGCAGTACTTC
CASSLGTRLADEQYF
>14|TRBJ2-7|many|TRBV15|TRBD1
TGTGCCACCAGCACAGGACAGGGGGCACGGGAGCAGTACTTC
CATSTGQGAREQYF
>14|TRBJ2-2|many|TRBV29-1|.
TGCAGCGTTGAGGGGACACCGAACACCGGGGAGCTGTTTTTT
CSVEGTPNTGELFF
>13|TRBJ1-6|.|TRBV20-1|.
TGCAGTGCTGAAGACAGACTTAATTCACCCCTCCACTTT
CSAEDRLNSPLHF
>12|TRBJ2-5|many|TRBV12-3/TRBV12-4|TRBD2
TGTGCCAGCAGTAAGGGACTAGCGGTTTCGTACTTC
CASSKGLAVSYF
>13|TRBJ2-3|many|TRBV3-1|.
TGTGCCAGCAGCGCCGGGACCAGAGATACGCAGTATTTT
CASSAGTRDTQYF
>13|TRBJ1-1|many|TRBV4-3|.
TGCGCCAGCAGCCAAGACGGAAGGACGGATGCTTTCTTT
CASSQDGRTDAFF
>14|TRBJ2-2|many|TRBV19|.
TGTGCCAGTAGTCCCAGGGCGAACACCGGGGAGCTGTTTTTT
CASSPRANTGELFF
>17|TRBJ2-5|few|TRBV7-2|TRBD2
TGTGCCAGCAGCTTAGCGGAGACTAGCGGGGGTGCAGAGACCCAGTACTTC
CASSLAETSGGAETQYF
>15|TRBJ2-7|.|TRBV5-5|TRBD2
TGTGCCAGCAGTCCTACCGGCGGGGGGGCCTACGAGCAGTACTTC
CASSPTGGGAYEQYF
>15|TRBJ1-2|many|TRBV28|.
TGTGCCAGCAGTCCCAACCCGACCGTAACCTATGGCTACACCTTC
CASSPNPTVTYGYTF
>14|TRBJ1-2|.|TRBV28|TRBD1
TGTGCCAGCGGGACTCGACAGGGTATCTATGGCTACACCTTC
CASGTRQGIYGYTF
>14|TRBJ2-1|many|TRBV5-1|TRBD2
TGCGCCAGCAGCTTGGTTACTAGCGATTTGGAGCAGTTCTTC
CASSLVTSDLEQFF
>17|TRBJ2-3|.|TRBV4-2|TRBD2
TGTGCCAGCAGCCAGCAAACTAGCGGGGCCACCACAGATACGCAGTATTTT
CASSQQTSGATTDTQYF
>14|TRBJ1-1|few|TRBV29-1|.
TGCAGCGTACGAGGACAGACCCAGAGGGCTGAAGCTTTCTTT
CSVRGQTQRAEAFF
>15|TRBJ2-3|few|TRBV18|.
TGTGCCAGCTCACAAAAGGGCGTCCCCACAGATACGCAGTATTTT
CASSQKGVPTDTQYF
>15|TRBJ1-3|.|TRBV12-5|.
TGTGCTAGTGGTTTTCTCTTACTTCTTCGAAACACCATATATTTT
CASGFLLLLRNTIYF
>13|TRBJ2-7|few|TRBV20-1|.
TGCAGTGCCCCCCGGACTCGCCCGGGGGAGCAGTACTTC
CSAPRTRPGEQYF
>13|TRBJ2-7|few|TRBV3-1|.
TGTGCCAGCAGCCAGTTCGGGGCGTCCGAGCAGTACTTC
CASSQFGASEQYF
>12|TRBJ1-1|many|TRBV29-1|.
TGCAGCGTCGCCAGGGAGGGCACTGAAGCTTTCTTT
CSVAREGTEAFF
>13|TRBJ2-5|many|TRBV5-1|TRBD2
TGCGCCAGCAGCTCGTGGGGGGGAGAGACCCAGTACTTC
CASSSWGGETQYF
>14|TRBJ2-7|few|TRBV5-1|TRBD1
TGCGCCAGCAGCCCGGGACAGGCTCAGGAGGAGCAGTACTTC
CASSPGQAQEEQYF
>17|TRBJ2-5|few|TRBV6-5|.
TGTGCCAGCAGTTACTGGAAACCGGGTCCTACATCGGGGACCCAGTACTTC
CASSYWKPGPTSGTQYF
>14|TRBJ2-3|many|TRBV5-1|.
TGCGCCAGCAGCCGTTGGGGGCAAGGAGATACGCAGTATTTT
CASSRWGQGDTQYF
>15|TRBJ2-4|.|TRBV20-1|TRBD1
TGCAGTGCTAGGGATTACACGACAGGGCAAAACATTCAGTACTTC
CSARDYTTGQNIQYF
>15|TRBJ1-1|.|TRBV6-2/TRBV6-3|.
TGTGCCAGCACCCGTTGGAGGATTGGGGACACTGAAGCTTTCTTT
CASTRWRIGDTEAFF
>13|TRBJ1-6|many|TRBV12-3/TRBV12-4|.
TGTGCCAGCAGGCCGATAGCTAATTCACCCCTCCACTTT
CASRPIANSPLHF
>15|TRBJ2-5|few|TRBV19|.
TGTGCCAGTAGCATGGAGTCTGACAGACGAGAGACCCAGTACTTC
CASSMESDRRETQYF
>15|TRBJ2-7|.|TRBV4-2|TRBD2
TGTGCCAGCAGCCAAGGGGCTAGCGGGGGGTACGAGCAGTACTTC
CASSQGASGGYEQYF
>16|TRBJ2-5|many|TRBV12-3/TRBV12-4|TRBD2
TGTGCCAGCAGTTTCCCTGCGGGAGGGTCTCCGGAGACCCAGTACTTC
CASSFPAGGSPETQYF
>13|TRBJ2-7|.|TRBV20-1|.
TGCAGTGCTAGAAGGGACCACACCTACGAGCAGTACTTC
CSARRDHTYEQYF
>15|TRBJ2-1|many|TRBV10-3|.
TGTGCCATCAACTTTCCCCGAGCACCTTACAATGAGCAGTTCTTC
CAINFPRAPYNEQFF
>16|TRBJ1-1|few|TRBV28|.
TGTGCCAGCAGTCCCTCCAAATGGGGGACCAACACTGAAGCTTTCTTT
CASSPSKWGTNTEAFF
>15|TRBJ1-2|few|TRBV20-1|TRBD1
TGCAGTGCTAGTGGTTTGGGGACAGGGTCCTATGGCTACACCTTC
CSASGLGTGSYGYTF
>13|TRBJ1-5|.|TRBV20-1|.
TGCAGTGCCCCCAGTTATAGCAATCAGCCCCAGCATTTT
CSAPSYSNQPQHF
>14|TRBJ2-3|many|TRBV12-3/TRBV12-4|.
TGTGCCAGCAGTTTAGCGGGGTCGGGAGATACGCAGTATTTT
CASSLAGSGDTQYF